The 13 T cell receptor beta chains presented below share a single source sample, sequenced in a study of beta chain features in type 1 diabetes. Of the isolated RNA, all was reverse transcribed, and so the sequenced material was expressed TCRB transcripts. Only in-frame clones appear in the TCRdb table, and some are missing; sequencing was by immunoSEQ multiplex PCR. The sample lists roughly 300,000 clones; roughly 8% were seen once. Sample: central memory CD4+ T cells from blood. Source of these receptors: a woman under 30 in good health.

The rearrangement uses TRBV15 and TRBJ1-5, with 9 bases fitting TRBD1. In germline, CDR1 is LNHNV, CDR2 YYDKDF (reference sequence). The CDR3 runs 14 residues. Germline trimming cut 3 bases from V and 5 bases from J; bases unmatched to any gene: 2. DNA of the CDR3: TGTGCCACCAGCAGGGGACAGGGCCATCAGCCCCAGCATTTT. This encodes CATSRGQGHQPQHF.

This clone was observed many times. In nucleotides, the CDR3 is TGTGCCAGCAGCTTAGCACGCACATCCTACGAGCAGTACTTC. Translation: CASSLARTSYEQYF. The chain joins TRBV13 to TRBJ2-7; D gene uncertain. This CDR3 region has 14 residues. Trimming removed 1 base at V and 1 base at J, with 8 bases between. Germline V gene lookup returns CDR1 PRHDT and CDR2 FYEKMQ (reference sequence).

The chain combines TRBV11-2 with TRBJ1-2, with 10 positions matching TRBD1. Germline V gene sequence: CDR1 SGHAT, CDR2 FQNNGV. V shed 5 bases, J shed 0 bases, and the junction held 6 bases outside the gene matches. This CDR3 comprises 16 residues. The CDR3 DNA reads as TGTGCCAGCAGCCCACAGGGACAGGGGTCTAACTATGGCTACACCTTC. This translates into CASSPQGQGSNYGYTF.

V usage is TRBV15 and J usage is TRBJ2-5; D possibly corresponds to TRBD1 (6 bases). V lost 5 bases and J 3 bases, leaving 10 bases between the germline ends. This CDR3 region has 13 residues. Germline loops: CDR1 LNHNV, CDR2 YYDKDF (reference sequence). CDR3: CATSRDTKETQYF. The CDR3, as DNA: TGTGCCACCAGCCGGGACACTAAAGAGACCCAGTACTTC.

For this clone: The identical CDR3 is also encoded by other nucleotide sequences in the sample. This sequence joins TRBV7-9 and TRBJ2-7; D gene uncertain. V was shortened by 5 bases and J by 6 bases, with 8 bases between the two germline ends. Germline CDR1 is SEHNR and CDR2 is FQNEAQ (reference sequence). The CDR3 is 11 amino acids. This CDR3 is CASSQRFEQYF. The CDR3 DNA follows: TGTGCCAGCAGCCAGAGGTTCGAGCAGTACTTC.

The rearrangement uses TRBV7-2 and TRBJ2-2, with D perhaps matching TRBD1 (6 bases). The CDR3 is made up of 15 amino acids. The germline V and J ends were trimmed by 4 bases and 4 bases, with 13 bases remaining between them. Germline-derived CDR1 and CDR2 are SGHTA and FQGNSA. The DNA for the CDR3 is TGTGCCAGCAGCTGGTCAGGGGATGGCACCGGGGAGCTGTTTTTT. Translating it yields CASSWSGDGTGELFF. Together with reference TRBV7-2 and TRBJ2-2, the CDR3 gives the full variable domain: GAGVSQSPSNKVTEKGKDVELRCDPISGHTALYWYRQSLGQGLEFLIYFQGNSAPDKSGLPSDRFSAERTGGSVSTLTIQRTQQEDSAVYLCASSWSGDGTGELFFGEGSRLTVL.

The chain has TRBV6-1 and TRBJ2-7; TRBD1 agrees at 7 bases. V shed 5 bases, J shed 3 bases, and the junction held 7 bases outside the gene matches. From germline, CDR1 is MNHNS and CDR2 SASEGT. This CDR3 spans 14 amino acids. For the CDR3, the DNA is TGTGCCAGCAGTCTCGACCCAGGGGGCTACGAGCAGTACTTC. Residues: CASSLDPGGYEQYF.

Only a few counts were recorded for this clone. This chain joins TRBV11-2 and TRBJ2-1; 8 bases agree with TRBD2. Germline lookup yields CDR1 SGHAT and CDR2 FQNNGV. The CDR3 has 15 amino acids. Trimming at V came to 3 bases and at J to 6 bases, leaving 7 bases not matched to a gene. The CDR3 bases are TGTGCCAGCAGCTTCCGGGCTAGCGGGTTCAATGAGCAGTTCTTC. Amino acids: CASSFRASGFNEQFF.

There are a few counts of this clone. This chain links TRBV7-8 with TRBJ2-3; TRBD2 matches at 13 bases. The CDR3 length is 18 residues. Germline V gene lookup returns CDR1 SGHVS and CDR2 FQNEAQ. J lost 2 bases, V lost 2 bases, and 7 bases had no gene match. The CDR3 region has the DNA TGTGCCAGCAGCTTATGGACTAGCGGGAGCCCCAACACAGATACGCAGTATTTT. Protein sequence: CASSLWTSGSPNTDTQYF.

This clone has only a few counts. The chain links TRBV19 to TRBJ2-7; TRBD1 is a possible D gene (6 bases). The ends were cut back, 5 bases at V and 3 bases at J, with 11 bases in the middle. This CDR3 spans 13 amino acids. The germline V gene has CDR1 LNHDA and CDR2 SQIVND (reference sequence). The CDR3 DNA sequence: TGTGCCAGTAGTGGGGACATAATCTACGAGCAGTACTTC. Protein sequence: CASSGDIIYEQYF.

The table lists this clone with a few counts. The chain couples TRBV9 to TRBJ2-1; a weak D match, TRBD1 (6 bases). CDR3 length equals 17 residues. With 4 bases removed from V and 3 bases from J, the gap between germline ends came to 20 bases. The germline V gene has CDR1 SGDLS and CDR2 YYNGEE. The CDR3 coding sequence is TGTGCCAGCAGCTTCCGGGACACCCGGCTCTACTACAATGAGCAGTTCTTC. Translation: CASSFRDTRLYYNEQFF.

This clone turned up a few times. CDR3 nucleotides: TGTGCCAGCAGTCGACTAGCGGCGACCGGGGAGCTGTTTTTT. It codes for CASSRLAATGELFF. The chain recombines TRBV2 with TRBJ2-2; 9 nucleotides align to TRBD2. With V trimmed by 5 bases and J by 5 bases, 3 bases remained unmatched. CDR1 is SNHLY, CDR2 FYNNEI, per germline. This CDR3 contains 14 residues.

This clone was recorded a few times. The chain uses TRBV6-6 and TRBJ2-7, with TRBD1 identical over 7 bases. CDR3 length: 14 residues. V lost 6 bases to trimming and J lost 6 bases; unmatched junction nucleotides: 11. Germline V gene lookup returns CDR1 MNHNY and CDR2 SVGAGI (reference sequence). The CDR3 region is CASSDREESFEQYF. For the CDR3, the DNA is TGTGCCAGCAGCGACAGGGAAGAATCGTTCGAGCAGTACTTC.